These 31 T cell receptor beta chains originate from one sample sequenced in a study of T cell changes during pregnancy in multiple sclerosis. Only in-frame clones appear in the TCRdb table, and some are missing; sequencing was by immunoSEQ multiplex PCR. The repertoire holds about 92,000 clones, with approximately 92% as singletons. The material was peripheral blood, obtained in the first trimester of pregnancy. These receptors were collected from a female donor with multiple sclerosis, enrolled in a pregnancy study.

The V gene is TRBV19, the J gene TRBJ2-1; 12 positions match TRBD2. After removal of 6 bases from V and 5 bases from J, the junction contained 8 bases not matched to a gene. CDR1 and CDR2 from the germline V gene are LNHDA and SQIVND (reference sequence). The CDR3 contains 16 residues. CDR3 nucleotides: TGTGCCAGTAGCCTGACTAGCGGGAGTTTCCACAATGAGCAGTTCTTC. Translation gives CASSLTSGSFHNEQFF.

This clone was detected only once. The CDR3 spells CASRGGIAQYF. The CDR3 nucleotides are TGTGCCAGCAGAGGGGGAATCGCGCAGTATTTT. This chain links TRBV2 with TRBJ2-3; maybe TRBD1 (6 bases). V was pared by 6 bases and J by 10 bases, with 11 bases between. CDR1 and CDR2 from the germline V gene are SNHLY and FYNNEI. The CDR3 has 11 residues.

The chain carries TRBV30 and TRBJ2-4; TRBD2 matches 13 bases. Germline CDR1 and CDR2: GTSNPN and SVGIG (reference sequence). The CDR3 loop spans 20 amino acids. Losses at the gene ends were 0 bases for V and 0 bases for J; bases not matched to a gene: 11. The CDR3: CAWSVESGTSGNLAKNIQYF. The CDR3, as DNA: TGTGCCTGGAGTGTTGAGTCGGGGACTAGCGGGAATCTAGCCAAAAACATTCAGTACTTC.

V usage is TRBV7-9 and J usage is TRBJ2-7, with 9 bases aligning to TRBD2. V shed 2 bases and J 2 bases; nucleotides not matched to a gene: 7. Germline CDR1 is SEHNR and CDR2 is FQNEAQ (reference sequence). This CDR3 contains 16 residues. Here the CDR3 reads CASSLLPAGGAYEQYF. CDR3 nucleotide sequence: TGTGCCAGCAGCTTATTGCCAGCGGGAGGAGCCTACGAGCAGTACTTC.

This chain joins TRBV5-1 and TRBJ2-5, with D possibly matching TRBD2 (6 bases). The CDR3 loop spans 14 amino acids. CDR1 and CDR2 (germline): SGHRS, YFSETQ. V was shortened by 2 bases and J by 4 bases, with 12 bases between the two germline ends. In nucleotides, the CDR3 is TGCGCCAGCAGCTTAGGTTGGAGGGTAGAGACCCAGTACTTC. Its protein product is CASSLGWRVETQYF.

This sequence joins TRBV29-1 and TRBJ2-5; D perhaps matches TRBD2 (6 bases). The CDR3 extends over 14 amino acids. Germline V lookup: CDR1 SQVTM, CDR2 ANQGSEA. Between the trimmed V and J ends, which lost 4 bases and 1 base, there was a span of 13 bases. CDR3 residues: CSVGRDSPQETQYF. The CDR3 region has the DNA TGCAGCGTTGGGAGGGACTCTCCCCAAGAGACCCAGTACTTC.

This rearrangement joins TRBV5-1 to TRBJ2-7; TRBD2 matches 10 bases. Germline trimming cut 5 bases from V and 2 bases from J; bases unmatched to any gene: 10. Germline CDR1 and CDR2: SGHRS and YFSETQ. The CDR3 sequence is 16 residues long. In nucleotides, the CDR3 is TGCGCCAGCAGTTCCCCCACTAGCGGGATCACCTACGAGCAGTACTTC. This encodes CASSSPTSGITYEQYF.

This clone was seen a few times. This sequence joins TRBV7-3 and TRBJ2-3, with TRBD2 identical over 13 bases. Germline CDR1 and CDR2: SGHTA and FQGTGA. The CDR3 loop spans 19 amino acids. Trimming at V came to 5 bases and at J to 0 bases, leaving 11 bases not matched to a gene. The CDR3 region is CASSAYGGLAGISTDTQYF. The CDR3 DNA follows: TGTGCCAGCAGCGCCTACGGGGGACTAGCGGGAATAAGCACAGATACGCAGTATTTT.

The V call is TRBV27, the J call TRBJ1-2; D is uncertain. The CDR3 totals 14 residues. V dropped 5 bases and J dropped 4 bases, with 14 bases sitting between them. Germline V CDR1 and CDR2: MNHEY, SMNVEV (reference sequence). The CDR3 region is CASSRVGVGYGYTF. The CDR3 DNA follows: TGTGCCAGCAGTAGGGTCGGGGTGGGCTATGGCTACACCTTC.

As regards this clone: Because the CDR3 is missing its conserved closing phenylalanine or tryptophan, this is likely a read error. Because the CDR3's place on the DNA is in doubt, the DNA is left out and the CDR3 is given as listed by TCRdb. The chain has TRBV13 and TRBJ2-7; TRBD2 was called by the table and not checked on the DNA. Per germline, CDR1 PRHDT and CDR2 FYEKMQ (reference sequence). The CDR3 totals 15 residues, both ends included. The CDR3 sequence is CASSIPPGLAPLGEL.

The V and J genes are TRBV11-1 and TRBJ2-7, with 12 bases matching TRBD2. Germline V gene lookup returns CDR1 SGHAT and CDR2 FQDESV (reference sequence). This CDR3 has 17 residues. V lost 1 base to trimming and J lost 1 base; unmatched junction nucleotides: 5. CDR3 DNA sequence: TGTGCCAGCAGCTTAGAGCGACTAGCGGGAGTGTCCTACGAGCAGTACTTC. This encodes CASSLERLAGVSYEQYF.

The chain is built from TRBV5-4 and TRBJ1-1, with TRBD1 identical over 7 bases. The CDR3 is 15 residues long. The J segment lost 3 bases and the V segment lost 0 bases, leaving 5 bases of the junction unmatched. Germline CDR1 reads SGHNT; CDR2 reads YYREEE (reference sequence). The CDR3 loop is CASSLDPDRDTEAFF. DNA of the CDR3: TGTGCCAGCAGCTTGGACCCCGACAGGGACACTGAAGCTTTCTTT.

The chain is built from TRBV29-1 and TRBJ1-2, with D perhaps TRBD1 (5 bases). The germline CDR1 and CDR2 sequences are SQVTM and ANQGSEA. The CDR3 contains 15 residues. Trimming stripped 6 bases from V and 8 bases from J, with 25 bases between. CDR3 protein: CSVSLSDIVPRGYTF. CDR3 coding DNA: TGCAGCGTGTCTTTGTCGGACATCGTTCCGAGGGGCTACACCTTC.

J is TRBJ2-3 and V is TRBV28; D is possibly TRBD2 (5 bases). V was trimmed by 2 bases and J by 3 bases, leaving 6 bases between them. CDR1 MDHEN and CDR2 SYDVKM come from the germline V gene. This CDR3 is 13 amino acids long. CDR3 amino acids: CASSLRTTDTQYF. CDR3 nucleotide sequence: TGTGCCAGCAGTTTACGGACTACAGATACGCAGTATTTT. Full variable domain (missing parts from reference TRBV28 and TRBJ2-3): DVKVTQSSRYLVKRTGEKVFLECVQDMDHENMFWYRQDPGLGLRLIYFSYDVKMKEKGDIPEGYSVSREKKERFSLILESASTNQTSMYLCASSLRTTDTQYFGPGTRLTVL.

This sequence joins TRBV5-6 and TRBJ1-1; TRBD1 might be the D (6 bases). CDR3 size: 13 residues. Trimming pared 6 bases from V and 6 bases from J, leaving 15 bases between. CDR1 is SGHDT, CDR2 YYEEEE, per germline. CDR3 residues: CASNPKGGAEAFF. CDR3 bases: TGTGCCAGCAACCCTAAAGGGGGGGCTGAAGCTTTCTTT.

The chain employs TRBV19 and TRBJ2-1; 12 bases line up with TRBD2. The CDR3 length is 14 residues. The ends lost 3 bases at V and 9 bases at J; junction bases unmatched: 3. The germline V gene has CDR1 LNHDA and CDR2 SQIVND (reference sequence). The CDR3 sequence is CASSMTSGSPEQFF. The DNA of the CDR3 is TGTGCCAGTAGTATGACTAGCGGGAGTCCTGAGCAGTTCTTC.

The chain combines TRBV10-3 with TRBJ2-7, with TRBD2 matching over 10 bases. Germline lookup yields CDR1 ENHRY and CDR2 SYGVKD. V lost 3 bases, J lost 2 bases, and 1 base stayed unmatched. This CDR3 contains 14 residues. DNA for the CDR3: TGTGCCATCAGTGAAGCGGGAGGGCCCTACGAGCAGTACTTC. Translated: CAISEAGGPYEQYF.

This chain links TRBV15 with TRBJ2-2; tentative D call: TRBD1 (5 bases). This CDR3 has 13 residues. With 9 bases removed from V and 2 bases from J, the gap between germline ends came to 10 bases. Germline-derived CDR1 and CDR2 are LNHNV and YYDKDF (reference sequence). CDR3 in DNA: TGTGCCACAGCCCAGGGTAACACCGGGGAGCTGTTTTTT. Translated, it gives CATAQGNTGELFF.

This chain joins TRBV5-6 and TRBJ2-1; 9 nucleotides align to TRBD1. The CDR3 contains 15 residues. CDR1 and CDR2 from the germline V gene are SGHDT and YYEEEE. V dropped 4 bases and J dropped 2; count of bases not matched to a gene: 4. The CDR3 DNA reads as TGTGCCAGCAGCAGACAGGGGGGGACCTACAATGAGCAGTTCTTC. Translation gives CASSRQGGTYNEQFF.

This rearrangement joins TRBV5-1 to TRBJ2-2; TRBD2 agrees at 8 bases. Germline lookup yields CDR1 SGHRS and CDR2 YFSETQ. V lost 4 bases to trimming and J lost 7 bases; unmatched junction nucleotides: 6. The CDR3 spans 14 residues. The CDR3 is CASSKGLEGGELFF. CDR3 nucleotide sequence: TGCGCCAGCAGCAAGGGACTAGAGGGCGGGGAGCTGTTTTTT.

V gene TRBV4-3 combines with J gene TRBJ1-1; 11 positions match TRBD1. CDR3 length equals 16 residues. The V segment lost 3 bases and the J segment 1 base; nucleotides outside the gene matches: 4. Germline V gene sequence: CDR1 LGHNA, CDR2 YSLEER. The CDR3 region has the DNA TGCGCCAGCAGCCACGGACAGGGGGCGAAGAACACTGAAGCTTTCTTT. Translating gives CASSHGQGAKNTEAFF.

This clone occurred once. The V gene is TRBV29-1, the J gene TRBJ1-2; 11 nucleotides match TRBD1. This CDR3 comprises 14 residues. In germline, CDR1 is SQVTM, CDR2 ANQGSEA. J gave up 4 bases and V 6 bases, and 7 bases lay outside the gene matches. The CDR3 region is CSVTGQGAGYGYTF. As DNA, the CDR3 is TGCAGCGTAACCGGACAGGGGGCCGGCTATGGCTACACCTTC.

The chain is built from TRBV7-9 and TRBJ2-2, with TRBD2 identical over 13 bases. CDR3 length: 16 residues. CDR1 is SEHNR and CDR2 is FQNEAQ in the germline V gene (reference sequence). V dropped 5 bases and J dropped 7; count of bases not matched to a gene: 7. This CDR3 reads CASSPETSGRNGELFF. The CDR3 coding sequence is TGTGCCAGCAGCCCCGAGACTAGCGGGAGGAACGGGGAGCTGTTTTTT.

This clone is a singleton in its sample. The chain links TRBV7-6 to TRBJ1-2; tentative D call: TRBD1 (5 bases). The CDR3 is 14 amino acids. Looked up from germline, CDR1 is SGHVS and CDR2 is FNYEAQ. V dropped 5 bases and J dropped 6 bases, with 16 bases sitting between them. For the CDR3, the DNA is TGTGCCAGCAGCGCCCTGACAGCCCAGAATGGCTACACCTTC. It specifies CASSALTAQNGYTF.

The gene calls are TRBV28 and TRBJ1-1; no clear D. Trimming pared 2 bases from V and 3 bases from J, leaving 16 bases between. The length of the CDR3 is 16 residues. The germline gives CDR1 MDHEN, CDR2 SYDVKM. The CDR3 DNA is TGTGCCAGCAGTTTACCCCCCGGAGGAGGCGACACTGAAGCTTTCTTT. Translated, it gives CASSLPPGGGDTEAFF. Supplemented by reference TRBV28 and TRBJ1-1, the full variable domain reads DVKVTQSSRYLVKRTGEKVFLECVQDMDHENMFWYRQDPGLGLRLIYFSYDVKMKEKGDIPEGYSVSREKKERFSLILESASTNQTSMYLCASSLPPGGGDTEAFFGQGTRLTVV.

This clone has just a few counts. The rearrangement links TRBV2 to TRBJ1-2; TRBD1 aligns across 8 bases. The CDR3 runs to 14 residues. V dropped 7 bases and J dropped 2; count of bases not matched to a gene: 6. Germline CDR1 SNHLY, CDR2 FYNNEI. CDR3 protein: CASTPDRDNYGYTF. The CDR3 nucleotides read TGTGCCAGCACTCCGGACAGGGACAACTATGGCTACACCTTC.

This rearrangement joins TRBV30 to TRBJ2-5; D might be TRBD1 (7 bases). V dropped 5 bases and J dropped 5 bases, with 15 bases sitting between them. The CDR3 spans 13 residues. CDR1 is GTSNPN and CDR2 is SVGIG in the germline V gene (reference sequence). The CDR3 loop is CAWEKQGRETQYF. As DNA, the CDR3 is TGTGCCTGGGAAAAACAGGGGAGGGAGACCCAGTACTTC.

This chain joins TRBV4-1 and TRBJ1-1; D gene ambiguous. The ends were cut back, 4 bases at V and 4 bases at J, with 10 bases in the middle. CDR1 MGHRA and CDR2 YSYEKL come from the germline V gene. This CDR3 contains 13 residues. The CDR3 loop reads CASSLDLATEAFF. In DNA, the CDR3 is TGCGCCAGCAGCCTAGACCTGGCCACTGAAGCTTTCTTT.

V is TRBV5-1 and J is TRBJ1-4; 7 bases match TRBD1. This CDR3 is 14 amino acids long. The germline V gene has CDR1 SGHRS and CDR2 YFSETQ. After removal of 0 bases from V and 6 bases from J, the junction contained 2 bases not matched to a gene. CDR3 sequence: CASSLGTGDEKLFF. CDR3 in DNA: TGCGCCAGCAGCTTGGGGACAGGTGATGAAAAACTGTTTTTT.

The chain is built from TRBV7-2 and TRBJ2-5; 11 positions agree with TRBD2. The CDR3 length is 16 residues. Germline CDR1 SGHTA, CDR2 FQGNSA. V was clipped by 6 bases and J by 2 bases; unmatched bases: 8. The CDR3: CASRPRTSGPQETQYF. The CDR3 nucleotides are TGTGCCAGCAGACCGAGGACTAGCGGGCCTCAAGAGACCCAGTACTTC. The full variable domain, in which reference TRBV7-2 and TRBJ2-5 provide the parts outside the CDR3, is GAGVSQSPSNKVTEKGKDVELRCDPISGHTALYWYRQSLGQGLEFLIYFQGNSAPDKSGLPSDRFSAERTGGSVSTLTIQRTQQEDSAVYLCASRPRTSGPQETQYFGPGTRLLVL.

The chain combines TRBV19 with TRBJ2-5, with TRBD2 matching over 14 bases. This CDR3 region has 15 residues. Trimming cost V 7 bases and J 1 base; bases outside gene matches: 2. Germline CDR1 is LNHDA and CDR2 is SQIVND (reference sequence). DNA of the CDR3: TGTGCCAGTATTGGGACTAGCGGGAGCCAAGAGACCCAGTACTTC. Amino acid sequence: CASIGTSGSQETQYF.